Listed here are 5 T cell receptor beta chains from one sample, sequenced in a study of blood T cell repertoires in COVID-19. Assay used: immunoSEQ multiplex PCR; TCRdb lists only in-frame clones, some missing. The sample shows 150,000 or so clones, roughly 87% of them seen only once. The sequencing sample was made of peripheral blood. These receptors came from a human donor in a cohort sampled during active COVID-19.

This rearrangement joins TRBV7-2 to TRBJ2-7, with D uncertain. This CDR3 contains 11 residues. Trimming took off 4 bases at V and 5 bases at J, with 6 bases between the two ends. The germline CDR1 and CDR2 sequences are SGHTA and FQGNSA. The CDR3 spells CASSSLDEQYF. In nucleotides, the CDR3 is TGTGCCAGCAGCTCGCTAGACGAGCAGTACTTC. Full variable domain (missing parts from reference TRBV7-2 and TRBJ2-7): GAGVSQSPSNKVTEKGKDVELRCDPISGHTALYWYRQSLGQGLEFLIYFQGNSAPDKSGLPSDRFSAERTGGSVSTLTIQRTQQEDSAVYLCASSSLDEQYFGPGTRLTVT.

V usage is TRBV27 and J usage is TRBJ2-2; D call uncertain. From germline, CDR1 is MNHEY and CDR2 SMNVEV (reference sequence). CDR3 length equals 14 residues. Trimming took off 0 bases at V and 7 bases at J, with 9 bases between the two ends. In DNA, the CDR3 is TGTGCCAGCAGTTTATCGGAAGGAGTCGGGGAGCTGTTTTTT. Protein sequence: CASSLSEGVGELFF.

CDR3 loop: CATSETGSSYEQYF. CDR3 bases: TGTGCCACCAGTGAGACAGGTAGCTCCTACGAGCAGTACTTC. The rearrangement uses TRBV24-1 and TRBJ2-7, with D possibly TRBD1 on 6 matching bases. Germline values: CDR1 KGHDR, CDR2 SFDVKD. The CDR3 length is 14 residues. The ends were cut back, 4 bases at V and 0 bases at J, with 9 bases in the middle.

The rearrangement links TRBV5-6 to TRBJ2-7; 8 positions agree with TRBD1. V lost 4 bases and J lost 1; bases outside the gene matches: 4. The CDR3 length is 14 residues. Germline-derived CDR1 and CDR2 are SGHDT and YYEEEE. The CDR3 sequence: CASSRTGRSYEQYF. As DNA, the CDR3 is TGTGCCAGCAGCCGGACAGGGCGTTCCTACGAGCAGTACTTC. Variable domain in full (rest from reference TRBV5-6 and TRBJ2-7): DAGVTQSPTHLIKTRGQQVTLRCSPKSGHDTVSWYQQALGQGPQFIFQYYEEEERQRGNFPDRFSGHQFPNYSSELNVNALLLGDSALYLCASSRTGRSYEQYFGPGTRLTVT.

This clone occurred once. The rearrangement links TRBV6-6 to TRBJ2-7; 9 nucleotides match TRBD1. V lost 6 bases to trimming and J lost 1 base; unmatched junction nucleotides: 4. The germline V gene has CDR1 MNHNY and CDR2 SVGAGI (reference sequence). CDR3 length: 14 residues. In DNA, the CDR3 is TGTGCCAGCAGGCTGACAGGGGGATCCTACGAGCAGTACTTC. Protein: CASRLTGGSYEQYF.